These 2 T cell receptor beta chains share one sample of origin, sequenced in a study of T cell responses to AZD1222 COVID-19 vaccine. Some clones are missing from TCRdb's copy, which holds only in-frame ones; the method was immunoSEQ multiplex PCR. The sample carries 150,000 to 200,000 clones, roughly nine tenths recorded once. The material sequenced was peripheral blood, taken 28 days after the second dose of the MenACWY control vaccine. The receptors were gathered from an adult who received the MenACWY meningococcal vaccine as a control.

V gene TRBV1 combines with J gene TRBJ2-7. TRBV1 is labeled a pseudogene. CDR3 size: 16 residues. The CDR3 DNA follows: TGCACCAGCAGCCAAGATCTGGGGGGCCCCTCCTACGAGCAGTACTTC. Translated: CTSSQDLGGPSYEQYF.

This chain uses TRBV7-3 with TRBJ2-3, with 9 bases identical to TRBD1. Looked up from germline, CDR1 is SGHTA and CDR2 is FQGTGA. Unmatched junction bases numbered 5, after V lost 1 base and J lost 3 bases. The CDR3 is made up of 16 amino acids. The DNA for the CDR3 is TGTGCCAGCAGCTTAAATCCCGGGACAGGGACAGATACGCAGTATTTT. Translated, it gives CASSLNPGTGTDTQYF.